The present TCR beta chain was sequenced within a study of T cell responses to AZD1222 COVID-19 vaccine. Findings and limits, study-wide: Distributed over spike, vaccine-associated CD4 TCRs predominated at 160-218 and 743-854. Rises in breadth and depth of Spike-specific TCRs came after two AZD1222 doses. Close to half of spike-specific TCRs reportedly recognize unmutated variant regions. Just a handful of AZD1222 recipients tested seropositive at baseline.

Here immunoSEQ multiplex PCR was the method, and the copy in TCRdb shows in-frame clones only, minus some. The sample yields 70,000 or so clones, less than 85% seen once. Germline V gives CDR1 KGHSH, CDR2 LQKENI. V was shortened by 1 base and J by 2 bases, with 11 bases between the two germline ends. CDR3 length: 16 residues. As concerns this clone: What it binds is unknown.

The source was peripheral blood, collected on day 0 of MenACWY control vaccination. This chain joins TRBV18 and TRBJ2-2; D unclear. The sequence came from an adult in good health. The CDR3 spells CASSPRPSTNTGELFF. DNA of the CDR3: TGTGCCAGCTCACCACGGCCGTCCACAAACACCGGGGAGCTGTTTTTT.